This TCR beta chain was captured by sequencing in a study of shared clonotypes between healthy human individuals. Selected positively for CCR7 and CD45RO-negative, naive CD8 cells excluded terminally differentiated effector memory CD45RA+ cells. Adult donors, all healthy and HIV-negative, had no recent acute infections or vaccinations. Investigators spread the genomic DNA of each subset evenly over several immunoSEQ plates. It was 200 ng DNA, approximately 28,000 T cell genomes, that sorted-subset replicate PCRs used. The method was immunoSEQ multiplex PCR; TCRdb's version includes in-frame clones alone and lacks a portion of them. This table has some 2.1 million clones, around 93% appearing once. The clonotype was recovered from a man younger than 35 in good health. Some clones in this sample may be carry-over from other donors' samples. Sequenced material: naive CD8+ T cells from PBMCs.

CDR3 sequence reads: CASRMTVTDTQYF. As DNA, the CDR3 is TGTGCCAGCAGAATGACAGTCACAGATACGCAGTATTTT. The V gene is TRBV28, the J gene TRBJ2-3; TRBD1 might be the D (5 bases). The germline V gene encodes CDR1 MDHEN and CDR2 SYDVKM. V lost 6 bases, J lost 2 bases, and 9 bases lay in between. This CDR3 comprises 13 residues.